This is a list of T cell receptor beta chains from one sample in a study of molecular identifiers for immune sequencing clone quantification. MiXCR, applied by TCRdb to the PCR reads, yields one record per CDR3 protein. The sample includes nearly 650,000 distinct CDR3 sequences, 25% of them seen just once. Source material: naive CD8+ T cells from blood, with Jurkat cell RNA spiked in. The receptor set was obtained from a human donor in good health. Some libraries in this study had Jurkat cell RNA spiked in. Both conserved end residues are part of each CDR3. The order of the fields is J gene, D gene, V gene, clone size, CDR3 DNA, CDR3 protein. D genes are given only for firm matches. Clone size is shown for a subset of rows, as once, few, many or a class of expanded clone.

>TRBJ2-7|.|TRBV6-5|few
TGTGCCAGCAGTTACTCCCCCCTGGGTAGCGGATACGAGCAGTACTTC
CASSYSPLGSGYEQYF
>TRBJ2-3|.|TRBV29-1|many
TGCAGTGCTGCGAACACAGATACGCAGTATTTT
CSAANTDTQYF
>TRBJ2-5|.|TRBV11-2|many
TGTGCCAGCAGCTGGAGCGCAGGGGCGCAAGAGACCCAGTACTTC
CASSWSAGAQETQYF
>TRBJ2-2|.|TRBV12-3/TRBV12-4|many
TGTGCCAGCCCGGGACACCCAGGAACCGGGGAGCTGTTTTTT
CASPGHPGTGELFF
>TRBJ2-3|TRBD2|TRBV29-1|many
TGCACCACGCAGGGAGCTAGCGGGGACACAGATACGCAGTATTTT
CTTQGASGDTDTQYF
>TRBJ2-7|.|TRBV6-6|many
TGTGCCAGCAGTTACGGACCCAACGAGCAGTACTTC
CASSYGPNEQYF
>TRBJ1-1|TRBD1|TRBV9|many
TGTGCCAGCAGCACAACCGGGACAGGAAGCACTGAAGCTTTCTTT
CASSTTGTGSTEAFF
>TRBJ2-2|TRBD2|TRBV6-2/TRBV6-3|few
TGTGCCAGCAGTTACCCTCTAGCGGGGGATGTGAACACCGGGGAGCTGTTTTTT
CASSYPLAGDVNTGELFF
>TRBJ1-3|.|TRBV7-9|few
TGTGCCAGCAGCTGGACCGAGACTGGAAACACCATATATTTT
CASSWTETGNTIYF
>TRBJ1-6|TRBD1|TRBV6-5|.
TGTGCCAGCAGTACGGGACAGCGAAACTCCTATAATTCACCCCTCCACTTT
CASSTGQRNSYNSPLHF
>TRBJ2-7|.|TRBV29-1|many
TGCAGCGTCCTACAGCGATCGGCGCAGTACTTC
CSVLQRSAQYF
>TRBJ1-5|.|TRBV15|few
TGTGCCACCAGCAGAGTGGGTGGCAATCAGCCCCAGCATTTT
CATSRVGGNQPQHF
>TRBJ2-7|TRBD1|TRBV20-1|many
TGCAGTGCTAGAGGGACCGGGACAGTCTCCTACGAGCAGTACTTC
CSARGTGTVSYEQYF
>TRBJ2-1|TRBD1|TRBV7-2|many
TGTGCCAGCAGCTCCGACACCCGGGACAGGGCGTACAATGAGCAGTTCTTC
CASSSDTRDRAYNEQFF
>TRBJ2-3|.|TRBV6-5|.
TGTGCCAGCAGTTATAACAATGCTCTGGGACTCCCGGGGGATACGCAGTATTTT
CASSYNNALGLPGDTQYF
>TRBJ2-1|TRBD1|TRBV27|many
TGCGCCAGCAGCTGGACAGGGTACAATGAGCAGTTCTTC
CASSWTGYNEQFF
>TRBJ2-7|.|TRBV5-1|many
TGCGCCAGCAGCTCGACGTTGGACAGCCACTACGAGCAGTACTTC
CASSSTLDSHYEQYF
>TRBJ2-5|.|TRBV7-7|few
TGTGCCAGCAGCCCGAGCGGTCCGGGGGCCGGAGAGACCCAGTACTTC
CASSPSGPGAGETQYF
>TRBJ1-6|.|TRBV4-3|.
TGCGCCAGCAGCCAAGATCGGTGGAGGGCAGTTAATTCACCCCTCCACTTT
CASSQDRWRAVNSPLHF
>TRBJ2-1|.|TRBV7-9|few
TGTGCCAGCGGGATGAGAGATGAGCAGTTCTTC
CASGMRDEQFF
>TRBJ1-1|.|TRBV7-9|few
TGTGCCAGCAGAATCCAGGGATTGAACACTGAAGCTTTCTTT
CASRIQGLNTEAFF
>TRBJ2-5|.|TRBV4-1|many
TGCGCCAGCAGCCAAGTTTTGACAGGAGGAGAGACCCAGTACTTC
CASSQVLTGGETQYF
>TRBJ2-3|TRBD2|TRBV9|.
TGTGCCAGCAGCGAGAGCGGGAGCCCAGATACGCAGTATTTT
CASSESGSPDTQYF
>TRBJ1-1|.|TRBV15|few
TGTGCCACCCGCCCCCTGGGGGACAACACTGAAGCTTTCTTT
CATRPLGDNTEAFF
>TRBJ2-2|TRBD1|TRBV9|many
TGTGCCAGCAGCGTACAGGGGGCCAACACCGGGGAGCTGTTTTTT
CASSVQGANTGELFF
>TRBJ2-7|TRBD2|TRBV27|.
TGTGCCAGCAGTTTATCGGTTACTAGCGGGAGGCCTCACTTC
CASSLSVTSGRPHF
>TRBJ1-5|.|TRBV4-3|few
TGCGCCAGCAGCCAAGGACGGAGTAGCAATCAGCCCCAGCATTTT
CASSQGRSSNQPQHF
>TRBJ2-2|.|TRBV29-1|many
TGCAGCGTGCCGACATTAGGACAGGGGGAGCTGTTTTTT
CSVPTLGQGELFF
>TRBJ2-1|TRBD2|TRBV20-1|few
TGCAGTGCGGGGACTAGCGGTAATGAGCAGTTCTTC
CSAGTSGNEQFF
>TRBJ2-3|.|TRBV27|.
TGTGCCAGCAGTTTATCATGGGGGGCTCCAGATACGCAGTATTTT
CASSLSWGAPDTQYF
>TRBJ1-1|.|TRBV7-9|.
TGTGCCAGCAGCTCCTCCGGGACTCAGAACACTGAAGCTTTCTTT
CASSSSGTQNTEAFF
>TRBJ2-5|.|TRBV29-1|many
TGCAGCGTTAAAGCCGCAGTCGAGACCCAGTACTTC
CSVKAAVETQYF
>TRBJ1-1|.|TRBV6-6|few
TGTGCCAGCAGTTACTCGGGGACACCTACGGCCCCGGCTGAAGCTTTCTTT
CASSYSGTPTAPAEAFF
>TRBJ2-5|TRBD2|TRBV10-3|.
TGTGCCATCAGTGAGGGGGAGGGGTCGATATTCTACCAAGAGACCCAGTACTTC
CAISEGEGSIFYQETQYF
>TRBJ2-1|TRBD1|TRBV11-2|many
TGTGCCAGCAGCCGCTCAGGGGGCGCGTACAATGAGCAGTTCTTC
CASSRSGGAYNEQFF
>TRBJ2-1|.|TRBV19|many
TGTGCCAGTTCCTCGGCGGGGTACAATGAGCAGTTCTTC
CASSSAGYNEQFF
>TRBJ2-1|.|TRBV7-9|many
TGTGCCAGCAGCTCCGGGGTTTGGGGTGAGCAGTTCTTC
CASSSGVWGEQFF
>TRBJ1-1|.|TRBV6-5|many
TGTGCCAGCAGTTACACAGGGTCGAACACTGAAGCTTTCTTT
CASSYTGSNTEAFF
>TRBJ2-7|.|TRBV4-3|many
TGTGCCAGCAGCCAAGGGGCCGGGGCCTACGAGCAGTACTTC
CASSQGAGAYEQYF
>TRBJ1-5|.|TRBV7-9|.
TGTGCCAGCAGCGGAGAGATGAAGTGGTATAGCAATCAGCCCCAGCATTTT
CASSGEMKWYSNQPQHF
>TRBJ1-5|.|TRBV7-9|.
TGTGCCAACAGCCCGACAGGCCCGAATCAGCCCCAGCATTTT
CANSPTGPNQPQHF
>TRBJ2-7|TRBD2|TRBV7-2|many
TGTGCCAGCAGCCTCTGGTCTACTAGCGGGCCCGGGCCCCCCTACGAGCAGTACTTC
CASSLWSTSGPGPPYEQYF
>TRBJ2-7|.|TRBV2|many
TGTGCCAGCAGTGAGGACACAGACTACGAGCAGTACTTC
CASSEDTDYEQYF
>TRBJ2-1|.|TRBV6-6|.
TGTGCCAGCAGTTACGGGTCGGGGTCCTACAATGAGCAGTTCTTC
CASSYGSGSYNEQFF
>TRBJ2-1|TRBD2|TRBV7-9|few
TGTGCCAGCAGCCTACTAGCGGGAGGCAACAATGAGCAGTTCTTC
CASSLLAGGNNEQFF
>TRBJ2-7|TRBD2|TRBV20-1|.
TGCAGTGCTAGGTCGGCTAGCGGGAGGGCCAACGAGCAGTACTTC
CSARSASGRANEQYF
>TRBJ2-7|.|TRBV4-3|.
TGCGCCAGCAGCCAAGATTTGGGGTGGTACGAGCAGTACTTC
CASSQDLGWYEQYF
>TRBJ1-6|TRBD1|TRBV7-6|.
TGTGCCAGCAGCTTAGGGACAGGGGTTTCACCCCTCCACTTT
CASSLGTGVSPLHF
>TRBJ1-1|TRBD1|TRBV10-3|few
TGTGCCATCAGTGGGGGACAGGGGGTTTGGGAGAACACTGAAGCTTTCTTT
CAISGGQGVWENTEAFF
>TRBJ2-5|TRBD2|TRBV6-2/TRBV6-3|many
TGTGCCAGCAGTTCTCTAGCGGGGGAACCCTCGAGGACCCAGTACTTC
CASSSLAGEPSRTQYF
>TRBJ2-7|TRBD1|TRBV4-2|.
TGTGCCAGCAGCCAAGGTTTCGGGACAGGGACCAACGAGCAGTACTTC
CASSQGFGTGTNEQYF
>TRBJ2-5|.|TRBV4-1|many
TGCGCCAGCAGCCAGACAGCGGGCCAAGAGACCCAGTACTTC
CASSQTAGQETQYF
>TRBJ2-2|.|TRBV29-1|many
TGCAGTGCAGGGTTTGACACCGGGGAGCTGTTTTTT
CSAGFDTGELFF
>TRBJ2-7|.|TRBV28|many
TGTGCCAGCAGCTCCGGACAGACCGAGCAGTACTTC
CASSSGQTEQYF
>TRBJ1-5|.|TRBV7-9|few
TGTGCCAGCAGCTGGGGTGGGGCAGATCAGCCCCAGCATTTT
CASSWGGADQPQHF
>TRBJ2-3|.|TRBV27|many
TGTGCCAGCAGTTTATTGGTCGGGCCCACAGATACGCAGTATTTT
CASSLLVGPTDTQYF
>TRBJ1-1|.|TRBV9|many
TGTGCCAGCGGGGGCTCCGGGGACACTGAAGCTTTCTTT
CASGGSGDTEAFF
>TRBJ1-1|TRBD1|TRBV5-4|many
TGTGCCAGCAGCTTGGTTTTAGGGACAGGGATGAACACTGAAGCTTTCTTT
CASSLVLGTGMNTEAFF
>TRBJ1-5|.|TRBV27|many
TGTGCCAGCAGTTTGTCAGGAGGGGGTCAGCCCCAGCATTTT
CASSLSGGGQPQHF
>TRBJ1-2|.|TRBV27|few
TGTGCCAGCAGTTTACCAGTTATTGGCTACACCTTC
CASSLPVIGYTF